These T cell receptor beta chains were read from a single sample in a study of PD-1 blockade in mismatch repair-deficient tumors. This table comes from immunoSEQ multiplex PCR, and its TCRdb copy is limited to in-frame clones, with some not included. Of around 40,000 clones listed, more than 75% are singletons. The material sequenced was peripheral blood, taken 4 weeks after starting pembrolizumab. The receptors originated from an adult with mismatch repair-deficient cancer. The CDR3 runs from the conserved cysteine through the conserved F or W. Rows may omit the clone size; those that give it use once, few, many or a size class.

v_gene,j_gene,abundance,CDR3aa
TRBV30,TRBJ1-5,NA,CAWSIGTGDNQPQHF
TRBV6-1,TRBJ1-5,NA,CASSERWATYSNQPQHF
TRBV4-3,TRBJ2-5,once,CASSQDGGWTQYF
TRBV4-2,TRBJ2-3,NA,CASSQETSGSDTQYF
TRBV5-1,TRBJ2-3,NA,CASSLGSPSTDTQYF
TRBV2,TRBJ2-1,NA,CASSGKGLSYNEQFF
TRBV15,TRBJ2-6,NA,CATSRDVGANVLTF
TRBV7-2,TRBJ1-5,NA,CASSSTGLSNQPQHF
TRBV2,TRBJ2-1,NA,CASREGLYNEQFF
TRBV6-5,TRBJ2-7,NA,CASSSYGSSYEQYF
TRBV27,TRBJ1-4,once,CASSLNRDSEKLFF
TRBV5-1,TRBJ2-1,NA,CASTGLGNEQFF
TRBV11-3,TRBJ2-5,NA,CASSSTPGTQETQYF
TRBV21-1,TRBJ1-1,NA,CASSKGRGKVNTEAFF
TRBV7-9,TRBJ2-7,NA,CASSHRQGGNEQYF
TRBV10-3,TRBJ2-5,NA,CAISEATGTKQETQYF
TRBV7-2,TRBJ2-4,NA,CASSLGGGDIQYF
TRBV5-5,TRBJ2-1,NA,CASSLEAASYNEQFF
TRBV7-2,TRBJ1-2,NA,CASSPELELGSSYTF
TRBV18,TRBJ2-7,NA,CASSPRDRAGYEQYF
TRBV7-9,TRBJ1-1,NA,CASSARTGNTEAFF
TRBV19,TRBJ2-3,NA,CASSITLTSGLGTDTQYF
TRBV10-3,TRBJ2-1,once,CAISEVGGGITGTLYNEQFF
TRBV9,TRBJ2-2,many,CASSVGLAHTGELFF
TRBV30,TRBJ2-1,NA,CAWNTRLAGYNEQFF
TRBV28,TRBJ1-2,NA,CASSRTGPLHFPNLF
TRBV6-6,TRBJ2-4,NA,CASSRTLSAKNIQYF
TRBV28,TRBJ2-7,NA,CASSFQDPGSYEQYF
TRBV9,TRBJ2-2,many,CASSARGYTGELFF
TRBV5-1,TRBJ2-2,NA,CASSLYRGMGAGELFF
TRBV30,TRBJ1-2,NA,CAWTQGRGGYTF
TRBV4-1,TRBJ1-5,many,CASRGTGFGQPQHF
TRBV9,TRBJ2-1,NA,CASSLSGRASDEQFF
TRBV29-1,TRBJ2-7,NA,CSVEYQGRREQYF
TRBV5-4,TRBJ2-1,NA,CASSLGQGRNEQFF
TRBV5-1,TRBJ2-7,NA,CASSVRILGVYEQYF
TRBV30,TRBJ2-3,few,CAWSRVTDTQYF
TRBV4-1,TRBJ1-2,NA,CASSRVGGPNYGYTF
TRBV5-1,TRBJ2-1,NA,CASSLDKGLAGGSYNEQFF
TRBV6-4,TRBJ2-1,NA,CASSDGSGGGNEQFF
TRBV7-2,TRBJ2-7,NA,CASSSGLAAFPYEQYF
TRBV7-9,TRBJ1-1,NA,CASSGQQAFF
TRBV11-2,TRBJ1-1,NA,CAIQGLQPTEAFF
TRBV5-1,TRBJ2-1,NA,CASSLELAGVDEQFF
TRBV27,TRBJ2-2,NA,CASSHQGTGELFF
TRBV5-6,TRBJ1-2,NA,CASSLSDARGYGYTF
TRBV7-9,TRBJ2-7,few,CASSFLGDRSFSYEQYF
TRBV28,TRBJ2-1,NA,CASSGLADTSYNEQFF
TRBV11-3,TRBJ2-5,NA,CASSTLRQGSQETQYF
TRBV6-1,TRBJ2-7,NA,CASSEWIFRDTLLGEQYF
TRBV4-3,NA,NA,CASSRGQGYEQYF
TRBV29-1,TRBJ1-2,NA,CSVEKGQGAEGYTF
TRBV25-1,TRBJ2-3,NA,CASSPIGTGGTDTQYF